This TCR beta chain stems from a study of neoadjuvant anti-PD-1 for oral cavity cancer (dated by TCRdb to the early 2020s). As for the study more broadly: Before curative-intent surgical resection, most patients were given three to four biweekly doses of nivolumab at 3 mg/kg. Patients without progression received a fourth nivolumab dose around day 43 and underwent definitive surgical resection on days 50-56. Responders were defined as patients with complete response, partial response or stable disease by RECIST 1.1; non-responders were defined as patients with progression. There were roughly 11 patients in the parent correlative cohort, and the response rate was less than 40%. Beyond this particular receptor, the publication reports: Higher pretreatment blood Treg/Th17 ratios correlated with both higher pretreatment blood TCRbeta clonality and lower post-treatment tumor TCRbeta clonality. After neoadjuvant nivolumab, non-responders showed significantly higher T cell clonality (Gini index) in PBMCs than responders did. TCR analyses included only a few patients per response group, and the authors called for larger cohorts for validation.

Explained via the paper, the time point label denotes: before neoadjuvant nivolumab. Patients had been newly diagnosed with stage II-IVA oral cavity squamous cell carcinoma, and no prior systemic or radiation treatment had been given to the patients. The cohort was made up of patients with locally advanced, HPV-negative oral cavity squamous cell carcinoma. No culture maintenance or expansion was done, as the peripheral blood mononuclear cells went straight to analysis. The samples were drawn from a longitudinal correlative study tied to a single-arm phase II trial testing neoadjuvant nivolumab in oral cavity squamous cell carcinoma. Subject-matched pre- and post-treatment PBMCs and tumors from three responders and three non-responders were subjected to genomic DNA-based TCRbeta sequencing. Peripheral blood mononuclear cells were collected before nivolumab treatment and again after treatment, at the time of surgery. The Maxwell RSC DNA from Cells kit was used to isolate genomic DNA from PBMCs.

For deep sequencing, PBMC libraries mostly used 450 to 550 ng of input genomic DNA, with six replicates for each sample. The immunoSEQ hsTCRbeta kit was used to prepare TCRbeta libraries, following the manufacturer's instructions. The completed libraries were mixed into a single pool at 3 nM, then sequenced with an Illumina NovaSeq 6000 S4 flow cell. Turning to the authors' computational methods: The immunoSEQ Analyzer handled quality control and preprocessing of the raw data. The analysis was restricted to productive rearrangements, with each unique CDR3 amino acid sequence defining a clonotype. Repertoire clonality was estimated as the Gini-Simpson index, which was calculated using the R package tcR. Gini indices were compared with Student's t test, and associations with tumor size change were assessed by Pearson correlation. Not all clones reach the TCRdb copy of this immuneACCESS table, which keeps in-frame sequences only. Checked studies attribute under half of the gap to unresolved V genes and leave the rest unexplained. V and J calls and clone size are given by that table; D and trimming were obtained from the DNA. The sample table records roughly 67,000 clones; around 80% of these occur just once. The ten largest make up about 3.4% of the sample.

Its CDR3 holds 15 amino acids, cysteine through phenylalanine. Solely the CDR3 DNA is kept, with 45 bases framed from the first base. Relative to germline, V is missing 5 bases and J is missing 3 bases, with 7 bases of the junction outside any gene match. From a lookup of the germline V gene (reference sequence), CDR1 and CDR2 are SGHNT and YYREEE. On this clone itself: This clone's antigen is unknown. There are no base qualities to consult, and no much larger clone falls within one base.

Sequencing was performed on PBMCs, taken before nivolumab (anti-PD-1) treatment. The sequence links TRBV5-4 to TRBJ2-1; 8 nucleotides in the junction match TRBD2. The clonotype comes from a person aged 40-85 years with oral cavity squamous cell carcinoma. In nucleotide form, the sequence is TGTGCCAGCAGGACGGGAGGGGTCATCTACAATGAGCAGTTCTTC. Its amino acids are CASRTGGVIYNEQFF.